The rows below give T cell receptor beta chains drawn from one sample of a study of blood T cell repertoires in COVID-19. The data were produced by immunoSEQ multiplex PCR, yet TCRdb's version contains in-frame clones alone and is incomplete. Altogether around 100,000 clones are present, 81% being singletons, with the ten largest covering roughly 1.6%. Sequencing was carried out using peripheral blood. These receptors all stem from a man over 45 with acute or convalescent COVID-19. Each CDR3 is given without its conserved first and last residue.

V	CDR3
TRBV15	ATSVDRDQETQY
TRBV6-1	ASSSKTDTDTQY
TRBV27	ASSLSGGGSPLH
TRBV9	ASSVVPSSYEQY
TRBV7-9	ASSPPESKAGELF
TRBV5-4	ASSLDRYLGELF
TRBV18	ASSPQTVNTGELF
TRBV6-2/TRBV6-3	ASSYVGGNTEAF
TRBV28	ASGPSGQGPWGKEAF
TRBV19	ASSLGDRAGNTIY
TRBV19	ASSTSGGRDNEQF
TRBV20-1	SASAGNEQF
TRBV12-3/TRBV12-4	ASSLGGQAEAF
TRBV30	ACVYGQLNTEAF
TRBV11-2	ASSRTGDGYT
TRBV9	ASSVAGAGGVTEAF
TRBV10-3	AISESLYRQRRRNYGYT
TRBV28	ASSLWRGKDQPQH
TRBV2	ASSADGNQPQH
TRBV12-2	ASRVPGQGNTEAF
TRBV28	ASSFRAGYGYT
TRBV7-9	ASSFLNTEAF
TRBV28	ASRLSGGASKQY
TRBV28	ASSLYGQGRYTEAF
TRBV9	ASSAGGGSYNEQF
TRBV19	ASSISLGNTEAF
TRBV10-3	AISDRPFEGTEYTEAF
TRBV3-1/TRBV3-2	ASSQFTHRGQRNIQY
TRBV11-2	ASSLVGSAGQGYT
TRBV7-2	ASSSSWGGQFGYT
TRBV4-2	ASSQENNRGTVSGNTIY
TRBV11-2	ASSPTGGANEKLF
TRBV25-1	ASSVHGNYGYT
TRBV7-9	ASSLESGQF
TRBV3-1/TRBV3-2	ASSLGQGGTEAF
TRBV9	ASSVGHISGNTIY
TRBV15	ATSRLAGSSYEQY
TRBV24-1	ATSESAYTEAF
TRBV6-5	ASKRDRGSGYT
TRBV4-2	ASGDGSNQPQH
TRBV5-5	ASSLYPGQEQF
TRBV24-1	ATSGQRDEAF
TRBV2	ARTGSGANVLT
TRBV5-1	ASRYAGASTYGYT
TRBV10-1	ASSAGSKGAGELF
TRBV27	ASSPTGFQPQH
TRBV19	ASRRQDYGYT